A single count supports the clone carrying this T cell receptor beta chain. The sample belongs to a study of Tregs in tolerant kidney transplant recipients. Data came from immunoSEQ multiplex PCR; TCRdb stores just in-frame clones and leaves some out. The repertoire has some 68,000 clones, around 83% of them found once; the top ten carry around 4.5%. The TCR sequence derives from a human donor in good health. Material for sequencing was CD4+ T cells from blood.

CDR3 DNA sequence: TGTGCCAGCAGGGGACAGGGTGAGACCCAGTACTTC. This encodes CASRGQGETQYF. The chain is built from TRBV2 and TRBJ2-5; 9 positions agree with TRBD1. CDR3 size: 12 residues. CDR1 is SNHLY, CDR2 FYNNEI, per germline. With 6 bases clipped from V and 5 bases from J, the junction kept 1 base outside the gene matches.